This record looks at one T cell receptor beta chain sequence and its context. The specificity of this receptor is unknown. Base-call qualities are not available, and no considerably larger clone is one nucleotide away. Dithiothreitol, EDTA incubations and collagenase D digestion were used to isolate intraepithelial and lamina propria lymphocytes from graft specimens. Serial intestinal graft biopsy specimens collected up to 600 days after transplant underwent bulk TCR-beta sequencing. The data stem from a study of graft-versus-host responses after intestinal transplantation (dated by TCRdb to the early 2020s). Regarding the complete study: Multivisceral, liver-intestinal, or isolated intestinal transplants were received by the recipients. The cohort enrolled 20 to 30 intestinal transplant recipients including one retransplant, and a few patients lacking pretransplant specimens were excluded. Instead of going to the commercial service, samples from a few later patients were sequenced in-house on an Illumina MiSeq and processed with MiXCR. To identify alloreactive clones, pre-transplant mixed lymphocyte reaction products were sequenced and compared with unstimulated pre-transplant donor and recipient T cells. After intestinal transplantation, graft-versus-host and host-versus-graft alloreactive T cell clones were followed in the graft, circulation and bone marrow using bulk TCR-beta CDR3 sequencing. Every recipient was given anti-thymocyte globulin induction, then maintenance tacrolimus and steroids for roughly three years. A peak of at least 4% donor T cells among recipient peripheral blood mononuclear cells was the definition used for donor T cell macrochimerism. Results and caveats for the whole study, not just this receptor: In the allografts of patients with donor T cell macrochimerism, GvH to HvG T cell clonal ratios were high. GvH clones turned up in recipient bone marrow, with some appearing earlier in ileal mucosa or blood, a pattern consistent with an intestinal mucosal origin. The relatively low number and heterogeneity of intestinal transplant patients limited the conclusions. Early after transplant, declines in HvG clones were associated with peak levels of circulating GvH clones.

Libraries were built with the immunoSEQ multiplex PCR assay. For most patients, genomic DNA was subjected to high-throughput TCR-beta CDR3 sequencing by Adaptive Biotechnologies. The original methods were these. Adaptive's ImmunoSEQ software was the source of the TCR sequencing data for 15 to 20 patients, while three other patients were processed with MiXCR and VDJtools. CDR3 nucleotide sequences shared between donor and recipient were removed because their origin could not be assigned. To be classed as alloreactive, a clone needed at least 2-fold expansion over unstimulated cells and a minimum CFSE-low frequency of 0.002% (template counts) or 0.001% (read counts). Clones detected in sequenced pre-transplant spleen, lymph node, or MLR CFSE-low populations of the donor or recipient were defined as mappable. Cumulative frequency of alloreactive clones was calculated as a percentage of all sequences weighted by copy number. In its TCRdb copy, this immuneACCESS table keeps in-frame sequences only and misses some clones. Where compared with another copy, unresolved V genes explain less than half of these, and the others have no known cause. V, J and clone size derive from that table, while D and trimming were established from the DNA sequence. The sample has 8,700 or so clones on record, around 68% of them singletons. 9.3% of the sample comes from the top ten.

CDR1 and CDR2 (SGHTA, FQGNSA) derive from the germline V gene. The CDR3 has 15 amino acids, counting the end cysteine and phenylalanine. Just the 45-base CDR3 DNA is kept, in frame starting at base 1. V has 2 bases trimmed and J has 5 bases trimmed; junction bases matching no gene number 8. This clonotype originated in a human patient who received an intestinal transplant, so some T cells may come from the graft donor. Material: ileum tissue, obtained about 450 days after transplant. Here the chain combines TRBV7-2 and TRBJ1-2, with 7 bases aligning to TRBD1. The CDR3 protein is CASSLMGTDPYGYTF. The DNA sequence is TGTGCCAGCAGCTTAATGGGGACAGACCCGTATGGCTACACCTTC.